The 15 T cell receptor beta chains reported below all come from one sample, sequenced in a study of OX40 agonist ivuxolimab in advanced cancers. Method: immunoSEQ multiplex PCR; TCRdb's copy keeps in-frame clones and lacks some. The repertoire holds 30,000 to 35,000 clones, 92% seen once, with about 33% in the top ten. This sample comprised CD4+ or CD8+ T cells sorted from blood, obtained in a trial of the OX40 agonist ivuxolimab. These receptors were obtained from an adult with an advanced solid tumor such as melanoma, head and neck, liver or kidney cancer.

The chain combines TRBV7-4 with TRBJ2-7, with 12 bases lining up with TRBD2. The CDR3 has 17 amino acids. Germline assignment: CDR1 SGHVT and CDR2 SQSDAQ. After removal of 4 bases from V and 5 bases from J, the junction contained 12 bases not matched to a gene. The CDR3 loop reads CASSSRLAGETYNEQYF. DNA of the CDR3: TGTGCCAGCAGCTCCAGACTAGCGGGAGAAACTTATAACGAGCAGTACTTC.

The chain combines TRBV28 with TRBJ2-1; D perhaps matches TRBD2 (5 bases). From germline, CDR1 is MDHEN and CDR2 SYDVKM. The CDR3 is made up of 15 amino acids. The V and J ends lost 5 bases and 9 bases respectively, with 20 bases between them. The CDR3 coding sequence is TGTGCCAGCAGTGGGAACGGGATCACAGTTGGTGAGCAGTTCTTC. It yields the protein CASSGNGITVGEQFF.

The chain has TRBV19 and TRBJ2-3; TRBD1 matches at 8 bases. Trimming removed 7 bases from V and 3 bases from J; junction bases left unmatched: 9. Germline CDR1 is LNHDA and CDR2 is SQIVND (reference sequence). This CDR3 contains 15 residues. As DNA, the CDR3 is TGTGCCAGTATCCCGGGGACAGGAATTACAGATACGCAGTATTTT. Translated, it gives CASIPGTGITDTQYF.

This clone was detected once. The chain combines TRBV9 with TRBJ2-1, with 11 bases identical to TRBD2. CDR3 length: 17 amino acids. V shed 4 bases, J shed 5 bases, and the junction held 11 bases outside the gene matches. Germline assignment: CDR1 SGDLS and CDR2 YYNGEE. This CDR3 is CASSQPLAGGPNNEQFF. The CDR3 region has the DNA TGTGCCAGCAGCCAGCCGTTAGCGGGAGGGCCTAACAATGAGCAGTTCTTC.

The J gene is TRBJ2-7, the V gene TRBV5-6; TRBD2 might be the D (5 bases). CDR1 and CDR2 from the germline V gene are SGHDT and YYEEEE. The V end was cut by 1 base, the J end by 3 bases, with 14 bases between. The CDR3 consists of 15 residues. The CDR3 region has the DNA TGTGCCAGCAGCTTGACGAGGGCCGGAGTCTACGAGCAGTACTTC. Translation gives CASSLTRAGVYEQYF. The entire variable domain, with the rest obtained from reference TRBV5-6 and TRBJ2-7, is as follows: DAGVTQSPTHLIKTRGQQVTLRCSPKSGHDTVSWYQQALGQGPQFIFQYYEEEERQRGNFPDRFSGHQFPNYSSELNVNALLLGDSALYLCASSLTRAGVYEQYFGPGTRLTVT.

The chain carries TRBV28 and TRBJ1-2; unclear D gene. The germline CDR1 and CDR2 sequences are MDHEN and SYDVKM. V gave up 4 bases and J gave up 2 bases, with 8 bases separating them. The CDR3 length is 13 residues. Here the CDR3 reads CASSSRENYGYTF. Here the CDR3 DNA reads TGTGCCAGCAGTTCGAGGGAGAACTATGGCTACACCTTC.

This clone was recorded at least ten times. The rearrangement uses TRBV4-3 and TRBJ2-5, with TRBD2 matching 13 bases. V was clipped by 5 bases and J by 1 base; unmatched bases: 4. The CDR3 is 16 amino acids. CDR1 is LGHNA and CDR2 is YSLEER in the germline V gene. The CDR3 sequence is CASSFGTSGTQETQYF. In DNA, the CDR3 is TGCGCCAGCAGCTTCGGGACTAGCGGGACCCAAGAGACCCAGTACTTC.

The CDR3 region has the DNA TGTGCCACCATGGAGGTCGGGGGCGATGAGCAGTTCTTC. This encodes CATMEVGGDEQFF. The chain is built from TRBV13 and TRBJ2-1; D possibly uses TRBD1 or TRBD2 (6 bases each). The V and J ends lost 10 bases and 8 bases respectively, with 18 bases between them. From germline, CDR1 is PRHDT and CDR2 FYEKMQ (reference sequence). CDR3 length: 13 amino acids.

The chain couples TRBV19 to TRBJ2-7; TRBD2 agrees at 8 bases. This CDR3 has 15 residues. Germline-derived CDR1 and CDR2 are LNHDA and SQIVND (reference sequence). With V trimmed by 4 bases and J by 2 bases, 7 bases remained unmatched. The CDR3 coding sequence is TGTGCCAGTAGTACTACTAGCGGATTCCCCTACGAGCAGTACTTC. Translated: CASSTTSGFPYEQYF.

This clone is medium-sized by share. The chain is built from TRBV7-3 and TRBJ1-3; D not certain. Germline V CDR1 and CDR2: SGHTA, FQGTGA. CDR3 length equals 15 residues. Trimming stripped 5 bases from V and 0 bases from J, with 11 bases between. This chain's CDR3 is CASSPDPSSGNTIYF. CDR3 coding DNA: TGTGCCAGCAGCCCAGACCCGAGCTCTGGAAACACCATATATTTT.

J is TRBJ2-2 and V is TRBV6-5; D remains unclear. The length of the CDR3 is 13 residues. Germline V CDR1 and CDR2: MNHEY, SVGAGI. V was shortened by 4 bases and J by 3 bases, with 6 bases between the two germline ends. CDR3 in DNA: TGTGCCAGCAGTTCTTGGGACACCGGGGAGCTGTTTTTT. Amino acid sequence: CASSSWDTGELFF.

The V gene is TRBV4-2, the J gene TRBJ2-2; tentative D call: TRBD2 (5 bases). The CDR3 loop spans 12 amino acids. Trimming cost V 5 bases and J 7 bases, with 8 bases left between them. Germline V CDR1 and CDR2: LGHNA, YNFKEQ. CDR3 bases: TGTGCCAGCAGCGCCACTAGCGGGGAGCTGTTTTTT. This translates into CASSATSGELFF.

The rearrangement links TRBV28 to TRBJ2-7, with a possible D match to TRBD2 (6 bases). The length of the CDR3 is 16 residues. Trimming stripped 6 bases from V and 2 bases from J, with 20 bases between. Germline CDR1 and CDR2: MDHEN and SYDVKM. This chain's CDR3 is CASSPNGGRDPYEQYF. CDR3 nucleotides: TGTGCCAGCAGCCCAAACGGAGGGCGGGATCCCTACGAGCAGTACTTC.

The chain has TRBV7-9 and TRBJ2-1, with unresolved D. V was shortened by 5 bases and J by 7 bases, with 9 bases between the two germline ends. CDR3 length: 12 residues. Germline CDR1 SEHNR, CDR2 FQNEAQ (reference sequence). CDR3 residues: CASSPPGNEQFF. The DNA of the CDR3 is TGTGCCAGCAGCCCCCCCGGGAATGAGCAGTTCTTC.

This clone appeared once. The chain carries TRBV6-6 and TRBJ1-4, with D hard to call. Germline V lookup: CDR1 MNHNY, CDR2 SVGAGI (reference sequence). The CDR3 sequence is 14 residues long. V lost 7 bases and J 1 base, leaving 10 bases between the germline ends. CDR3 DNA sequence: TGTGCCAGCACCAAAATAATAACTAATGAAAAACTGTTTTTT. The encoded protein is CASTKIITNEKLFF.